The source of this T cell receptor (beta chain) is a study of blood T cell repertoires in COVID-19. Authors' processing steps: Reference gene primer amplification yielded estimated nucleated cell counts. Profiling relied on immunoSEQ multiplex PCR, and the TCRdb table lists in-frame clones only, not all of them. That table supplies the V and J calls and clone size; D and trimming were determined from the DNA. This table holds some 220,000 clones, around 80% found once. The CDR3 is 14 amino acids. V lost 6 bases, J lost 2 bases, and 14 bases lay in between. Germline V gives CDR1 MDHEN, CDR2 SYDVKM. This rearrangement joins TRBV28 to TRBJ2-7; D is unresolved. This receptor was obtained from a human donor in a cohort sampled during active COVID-19. The sequenced material came from peripheral blood. CDR3: CASSPTLVPYEQYF. In DNA form, the CDR3 reads TGTGCCAGCAGCCCCACCCTAGTACCCTACGAGCAGTACTTC. The full variable domain, completed using reference TRBV28 and TRBJ2-7, is DVKVTQSSRYLVKRTGEKVFLECVQDMDHENMFWYRQDPGLGLRLIYFSYDVKMKEKGDIPEGYSVSREKKERFSLILESASTNQTSMYLCASSPTLVPYEQYFGPGTRLTVT.